One sample yielded the 20 T cell receptor beta chains listed below, sequenced in a study of control samples from healthy donors and cancer patients. TCRdb's copy holds only in-frame clones and misses some; the assay was immunoSEQ multiplex PCR. The sample has more than 95,000 clones; about 90% are singletons. The sample was blood. The receptors derive from a man between 18 and 29 years old in good health.

As DNA, the CDR3 is TGTGCCAGCAGCTGGGACAGGGTGGAAGCTTTCTTT. Encoded protein: CASSWDRVEAFF. The chain has TRBV5-6 and TRBJ1-1, with 9 bases identical to TRBD1. This CDR3 spans 12 amino acids. The V segment lost 3 bases and the J segment 8 bases; nucleotides outside the gene matches: 2. Germline loops: CDR1 SGHDT, CDR2 YYEEEE.

The V gene is TRBV27, the J gene TRBJ2-1; D gene uncertain. Germline CDR1 reads MNHEY; CDR2 reads SMNVEV (reference sequence). V gave up 4 bases and J gave up 5 bases, with 3 bases separating them. The CDR3 contains 11 residues. This CDR3 reads CASSYNNEQFF. The CDR3, as DNA: TGTGCCAGCAGTTATAACAATGAGCAGTTCTTC.

This clone occurred a few times. The chain uses TRBV9 and TRBJ2-3; 9 positions match TRBD2. The junction had 5 bases not matched to a gene; V was cut back by 0 bases and J by 6 bases. Germline V CDR1 and CDR2: SGDLS, YYNGEE. The CDR3 spans 15 residues. The CDR3 protein is CASSVGGRASDTQYF. DNA for the CDR3: TGTGCCAGCAGCGTAGGCGGGAGGGCCTCGGATACGCAGTATTTT.

V and J are TRBV5-1 and TRBJ1-1; the match to TRBD1 covers 11 bases. The trim removed 3 bases at V and 0 bases at J, leaving 16 bases unmatched. The CDR3 length is 20 residues. CDR1 is SGHRS and CDR2 is YFSETQ in the germline V gene. The chain's CDR3 is CASSWPSRDRGFEMNTEAFF. The CDR3 DNA sequence: TGCGCCAGCAGCTGGCCCTCTCGGGACAGGGGGTTTGAGATGAACACTGAAGCTTTCTTT.

This rearrangement joins TRBV18 to TRBJ2-3; D may be TRBD2 (5 bases). Germline CDR1 and CDR2: KGHSH and LQKENI. This CDR3 is 13 amino acids long. V lost 8 bases to trimming and J lost 2 bases, with 11 bases between them. The CDR3 bases are TGTGCCAGCCACTTGAGGGCCACAGATACGCAGTATTTT. Its protein is CASHLRATDTQYF.

The chain has TRBV21-1 and TRBJ2-1; the table's D call, TRBD1, has no DNA check behind it. TRBV21-1 is termed a pseudogene. The CDR3 is made up of 12 amino acids. This CDR3 reads CASSKVPNEQFF. CDR3 nucleotides: TGTGCCAGCAGCAAAGTCCCAAATGAGCAGTTCTTC.

The V call is TRBV29-1, the J call TRBJ1-2; D not resolved. This CDR3 is 13 amino acids long. With 3 bases removed from V and 0 bases from J, the gap between germline ends came to 8 bases. Germline V gives CDR1 SQVTM, CDR2 ANQGSEA. CDR3 region: CSVDNQANYGYTF. The DNA of the CDR3 is TGCAGCGTTGACAACCAGGCTAACTATGGCTACACCTTC.

This chain uses TRBV7-2 with TRBJ1-1, with a possible D match to TRBD1 (5 bases). Germline V gene sequence: CDR1 SGHTA, CDR2 FQGNSA. The CDR3 contains 12 residues. With 5 bases removed from V and 8 bases from J, the gap between germline ends came to 12 bases. Written as DNA, the CDR3 is TGTGCCAGCAGCATAGGGTGGGGGGAAGCTTTCTTT. It specifies CASSIGWGEAFF.

A remark on this clone: The same CDR3 is also encoded by other DNA sequences in this sample. This chain joins TRBV7-2 and TRBJ1-2, with 10 bases that match TRBD1. The length of the CDR3 is 14 residues. Germline loops: CDR1 SGHTA, CDR2 FQGNSA. Unmatched junction bases numbered 2, after V lost 5 bases and J lost 2 bases. The CDR3 DNA sequence: TGTGCCAGCAGCCGGGACAGGGGAAACTATGGCTACACCTTC. Its protein product is CASSRDRGNYGYTF.

CDR3 DNA sequence: TGTGCCAGCTCAACAGGGGAGACCCAGTACTTC. It translates to CASSTGETQYF. J is TRBJ2-5 and V is TRBV18; tentatively, D is TRBD1 (6 bases). V was pared by 5 bases and J by 5 bases, with 6 bases between. Germline V gene lookup returns CDR1 KGHSH and CDR2 LQKENI. The CDR3 consists of 11 residues.

J is TRBJ1-4 and V is TRBV5-1, with a possible D match to TRBD1 (5 bases). CDR1 SGHRS and CDR2 YFSETQ come from the germline V gene. This CDR3 is built from 16 residues. V gave up 2 bases and J gave up 5 bases, with 16 bases separating them. As DNA, the CDR3 is TGCGCCAGCAGCTTTAGGCTAGGACAAGTCAATGAAAAACTGTTTTTT. As protein: CASSFRLGQVNEKLFF.

V and J are TRBV5-1 and TRBJ2-1; perhaps TRBD1 as D (6 bases). The CDR3 is 16 amino acids. Germline V gives CDR1 SGHRS, CDR2 YFSETQ. The V gene lost 2 bases and the J gene lost 2 bases, with 14 bases spanning the gap. As DNA, the CDR3 is TGCGCCAGCAGCTTACAGGGATTTGGTGCCTACAATGAGCAGTTCTTC. Protein sequence: CASSLQGFGAYNEQFF.

V gene TRBV4-1 combines with J gene TRBJ2-3, with TRBD2 matching over 9 bases. This CDR3 region has 17 residues. CDR1 MGHRA and CDR2 YSYEKL come from the germline V gene. V was clipped by 4 bases and J by 2 bases; unmatched bases: 10. In DNA form, the CDR3 reads TGCGCCAGCAGCCTAACGTCGACTAGCGGTTACACAGATACGCAGTATTTT. Amino acid sequence: CASSLTSTSGYTDTQYF.

This chain uses TRBV19 with TRBJ2-3, with 12 bases that match TRBD2. V trimming: 4 bases; J trimming: 7 bases; junction bases outside the gene matches: 9. Looked up from germline, CDR1 is LNHDA and CDR2 is SQIVND (reference sequence). The CDR3 length is 16 residues. CDR3 sequence (DNA): TGTGCCAGTAGTAAAGACAGACTAGCGGGAGTGAATACGCAGTATTTT. As protein: CASSKDRLAGVNTQYF.

This clone was seen once. The chain joins TRBV7-9 to TRBJ2-7, with TRBD1 matching 7 bases. Germline CDR1 is SEHNR and CDR2 is FQNEAQ (reference sequence). The CDR3 contains 14 residues. V was pared by 5 bases and J by 3 bases, with 7 bases of the junction left unmatched. Here the CDR3 reads CASSPPRTGYEQYF. CDR3 nucleotide sequence: TGTGCCAGCAGCCCCCCCCGGACAGGCTACGAGCAGTACTTC.

J is TRBJ2-2 and V is TRBV5-1, with 8 bases lining up with TRBD1. Per the germline V gene, CDR1 is SGHRS and CDR2 is YFSETQ. The length of the CDR3 is 16 residues. J was trimmed by 5 bases and V by 1 base; bases with no gene match: 7. The CDR3 bases are TGCGCCAGCAGCTTGCGAGGACAGGGAAAAACCGGGGAGCTGTTTTTT. Its translation: CASSLRGQGKTGELFF.

The chain employs TRBV11-2 and TRBJ2-5; 9 bases are shared with TRBD1. This CDR3 has 14 residues. In germline, CDR1 is SGHAT, CDR2 FQNNGV. Germline trimming cut 5 bases from V and 4 bases from J; bases unmatched to any gene: 5. CDR3 loop: CASSPRTGVETQYF. The CDR3 region has the DNA TGTGCCAGCAGCCCCCGGACAGGGGTAGAGACCCAGTACTTC.

The chain employs TRBV5-1 and TRBJ2-1; 10 nucleotides align to TRBD2. The CDR3 contains 16 residues. Germline CDR1 SGHRS, CDR2 YFSETQ. Unmatched junction bases numbered 7, after V lost 0 bases and J lost 7 bases. The CDR3 loop reads CASSLAGLAGVNEQFF. The DNA for the CDR3 is TGCGCCAGCAGCTTGGCCGGGCTAGCGGGAGTTAATGAGCAGTTCTTC.

This chain uses TRBV7-9 with TRBJ2-7; D call uncertain. V lost 4 bases to trimming and J lost 5 bases, with 9 bases between them. This CDR3 contains 12 residues. CDR1 and CDR2 (germline): SEHNR, FQNEAQ (reference sequence). The CDR3 protein is CASSSLLDEQYF. CDR3 bases: TGTGCCAGCAGCTCCCTGCTAGACGAGCAGTACTTC.

The J gene is TRBJ2-7, the V gene TRBV3-1 (or the pseudogene TRBV3-2); TRBD1 is a possible D gene (5 bases). Trimming removed 2 bases from V and 6 bases from J, with 17 bases in between. Germline V lookup: CDR1 LGHDT, CDR2 YNNKEL (reference sequence). The CDR3 runs to 15 residues. DNA for the CDR3: TGTGCCAGCAGCCAAACTCCCTCTCCCCAGGGCGAGCAGTACTTC. Translated, it gives CASSQTPSPQGEQYF.